The 2 T cell receptor beta chains below all came from one sample that was sequenced in a study of control samples from healthy donors and cancer patients. Profiling relied on immunoSEQ multiplex PCR, and the TCRdb table lists in-frame clones only, not all of them. The data hold more than 150,000 clones, with roughly nine tenths observed a single time. Sequencing input: blood. Receptors originate from a woman in her thirties in good health.

This clone was seen just once. The chain is built from TRBV5-1 and TRBJ2-3, with TRBD2 matching 11 bases. The CDR3 extends over 17 amino acids. CDR1 and CDR2 (germline): SGHRS, YFSETQ. Losses at the gene ends were 0 bases for V and 4 bases for J; bases not matched to a gene: 7. The DNA for the CDR3 is TGCGCCAGCAGCTTGGCCTTAGCGGGAGGGGCGGCAGATACGCAGTATTTT. This encodes CASSLALAGGAADTQYF.

The rearrangement joins TRBV30 to TRBJ1-6, with TRBD1 matching over 8 bases. The junction had 11 bases not matched to a gene; V was cut back by 3 bases and J by 7 bases. The V gene's germline CDR1 is GTSNPN and CDR2 SVGIG (reference sequence). This CDR3 region has 16 residues. The CDR3 sequence: CAWSEPHRGGNSPLHF. The CDR3 coding sequence is TGTGCCTGGAGCGAACCCCACAGGGGGGGCAATTCACCCCTCCACTTT.